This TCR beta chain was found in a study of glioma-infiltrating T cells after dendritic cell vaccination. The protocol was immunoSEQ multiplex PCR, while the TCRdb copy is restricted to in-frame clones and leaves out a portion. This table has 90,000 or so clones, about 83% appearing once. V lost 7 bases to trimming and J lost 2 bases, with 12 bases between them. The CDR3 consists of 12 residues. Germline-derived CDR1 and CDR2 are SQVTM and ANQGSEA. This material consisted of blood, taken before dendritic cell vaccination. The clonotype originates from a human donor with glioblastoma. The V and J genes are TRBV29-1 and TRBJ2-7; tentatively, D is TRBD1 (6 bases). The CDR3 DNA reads TGCAGCGCCGCACAGGGAACCTACGAGCAGTACTTC. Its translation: CSAAQGTYEQYF.